The 19 T cell receptor beta chains below all came from one sample that was sequenced in a study of T cells in Graves' hyperthyroidism and ophthalmopathy. Template material for amplifying TCR beta CDR3 regions consisted of RNA transcripts. First-round RT-PCR targeting the TCR CDR3 was performed with the HTBI primer set. Using its own MiXCR run on the multiplex PCR reads, TCRdb lists one record per CDR3 protein. Of 300,000 to 400,000 distinct CDR3 sequences in the sample, under 25% were seen once. Specimen: blood. These receptors originate from a woman between 45 and 60 years old with Graves' hyperthyroidism.

This clonotype turned up a few times. This chain links TRBV27 with TRBJ2-7, with D perhaps matching TRBD1 or TRBD2 (6 bases each). Trimming cost V 5 bases and J 0 bases, with 14 bases left between them. This CDR3 comprises 15 residues. CDR1 and CDR2 (germline): MNHEY, SMNVEV (reference sequence). Here the CDR3 DNA reads TGTGCCAGCAGTCTAAAGGGGGGAAGCTCCTACGAGCAGTACTTC. Its protein product is CASSLKGGSSYEQYF.

The chain uses TRBV5-1 and TRBJ1-2; no reliable D call. The CDR3 is 13 residues long. Per germline, CDR1 SGHRS and CDR2 YFSETQ. V gave up 6 bases and J gave up 4 bases, with 13 bases separating them. CDR3 sequence: CASTPDLSYGYTF. CDR3 nucleotides: TGCGCCAGCACGCCGGACCTATCCTATGGCTACACCTTC.

This clonotype was picked up a small number of times. This chain connects TRBV6-4 to TRBJ1-1; D remains ambiguous. CDR1 and CDR2 (germline): MRHNA, SNTAGT. V lost 6 bases and J 1 base, leaving 15 bases between the germline ends. The CDR3 extends over 15 amino acids. CDR3 nucleotide sequence: TGTGCCAGCAGGGAGGTTGGGCAGACGAACACTGAAGCTTTCTTT. It translates to CASREVGQTNTEAFF.

The gene calls are TRBV10-3 and TRBJ2-3; weak D call: TRBD2 (6 bases). V gave up 7 bases and J gave up 1 base, with 12 bases separating them. Germline assignment: CDR1 ENHRY and CDR2 SYGVKD. The CDR3 is made up of 14 amino acids. In DNA, the CDR3 is TGTGCCATCAAGTCCCGCGGGGGCACAGATACGCAGTATTTT. It yields the protein CAIKSRGGTDTQYF.

The chain couples TRBV6-2 or TRBV6-3 to TRBJ1-5; TRBD1 might be the D (5 bases). The V and J ends lost 9 bases and 2 bases respectively, with 20 bases between them. This CDR3 contains 16 residues. Germline loops: CDR1 MNHEY, CDR2 SVGEGT. DNA for the CDR3: TGTGCCAGTTGGCCGCTGGGGGAGGTTGGCAATCAGCCCCAGCATTTT. Protein: CASWPLGEVGNQPQHF.

This clonotype was counted between two and nine times. J is TRBJ2-3 and V is TRBV18, with 10 bases matching TRBD2. Losses at the gene ends were 1 base for V and 3 bases for J; bases not matched to a gene: 7. Per germline, CDR1 KGHSH and CDR2 LQKENI. This CDR3 is 17 amino acids long. The CDR3 DNA follows: TGTGCCAGCTCACCACGTACTAGCGGGACTGGTACAGATACGCAGTATTTT. Its translation: CASSPRTSGTGTDTQYF.

The V and J genes are TRBV5-5 and TRBJ2-1; D may correspond to TRBD1 or TRBD2 (5 bases each). The CDR3 totals 17 residues. Per the germline V gene, CDR1 is SGHKS and CDR2 is YYEKEE (reference sequence). The V and J ends lost 2 bases and 10 bases respectively, with 25 bases between them. The CDR3 bases are TGTGCCAGCAGCTTCCCTACCGGGACGGATGCTATAGGGGAGCAGTTCTTC. This codes for CASSFPTGTDAIGEQFF.

This clonotype was observed a few times. A clone one base away is much larger, so this may be a read error. V usage is TRBV3-1 and J usage is TRBJ2-1; D unresolved. The CDR3 extends over 14 amino acids. Germline lookup yields CDR1 LGHDT and CDR2 YNNKEL (reference sequence). Here the CDR3 DNA reads TGTGCCAGCAGCCAAGATATTGGGTACAATAAGCAGTTCTTC. It encodes CASSQDIGYNKQFF.

In this sample, this clonotype turned up many times. This rearrangement joins TRBV9 to TRBJ2-5; TRBD2 matches 9 bases. CDR3 length: 15 residues. Germline V CDR1 and CDR2: SGDLS, YYNGEE. After removal of 0 bases from V and 7 bases from J, the junction contained 7 bases not matched to a gene. CDR3 amino acids: CASSVDGTSYTTQYF. DNA for the CDR3: TGTGCCAGCAGCGTAGACGGGACTAGCTATACGACCCAGTACTTC.

The chain is built from TRBV6-1 and TRBJ2-1, with unresolved D. CDR1 MNHNS and CDR2 SASEGT come from the germline V gene. Trimming pared 6 bases from V and 9 bases from J, leaving 12 bases between. The CDR3 has 12 amino acids. The CDR3 spells CASSQIGGEQFF. The CDR3 DNA is TGTGCCAGCAGCCAGATCGGTGGTGAGCAGTTCTTC.

In its sample, this clonotype was seen a few times. A read error may be the cause here, since a much bigger clone is one base away. This chain joins TRBV6-1 and TRBJ1-1; D is perhaps TRBD1 (5 bases). Germline CDR1 MNHNS, CDR2 SASEGT. Trimming left V 6 bases short and J 1 base short, with 24 bases between. This CDR3 comprises 18 residues. CDR3 nucleotides: TGTGCCAGCAGGGCAGGACCGATGGAGGGGACTACGAACACTGAAGCTTTCTTT. Residues: CASRAGPMEGTTNTEAFF.

Only a few counts were recorded for this clonotype. Compared with germline, one end of the junction differs, possibly owing to a read error. The rearrangement uses TRBV7-7 and TRBJ2-2; D is unresolved. This CDR3 is built from 13 residues. Germline CDR1 SSHAT, CDR2 FNYEAQ (reference sequence). CDR3 sequence (DNA): TGTGCTAGCAGCTTAGAGAGAACCGGGGAGCTGTTTTTT. Its translation: CASSLERTGELFF.

The chain carries TRBV2 and TRBJ1-2; D is possibly TRBD1 (5 bases). Germline values: CDR1 SNHLY, CDR2 FYNNEI. Trimming pared 7 bases from V and 6 bases from J, leaving 15 bases between. The length of the CDR3 is 13 residues. The CDR3 loop reads CASTLGQGDGYTF. The CDR3 nucleotides read TGTGCCAGCACCCTGGGGCAGGGAGATGGCTACACCTTC.

At least ten counts were recorded for this clonotype. The chain is built from TRBV6-5 and TRBJ2-7; 9 bases agree with TRBD1. Looked up from germline, CDR1 is MNHEY and CDR2 is SVGAGI. V lost 0 bases, J lost 4 bases, and 13 bases stayed unmatched. The CDR3 contains 18 residues. CDR3 nucleotide sequence: TGTGCCAGCAGTTACTCCCCGACAGGGGGTTTGTGGAATTACGAGCAGTACTTC. Encoded protein: CASSYSPTGGLWNYEQYF.

Here the CDR3 reads CASSFSGRTTGELFF. DNA for the CDR3: TGTGCCAGCAGTTTCTCGGGAAGGACTACCGGGGAGCTGTTTTTT. The J gene is TRBJ2-2, the V gene TRBV28; maybe TRBD2 (5 bases). Germline CDR1 MDHEN, CDR2 SYDVKM. V gave up 3 bases and J gave up 5 bases, with 13 bases separating them. The CDR3 consists of 15 residues.

The chain links TRBV7-3 to TRBJ2-1; perhaps TRBD2 as D (5 bases). The CDR3 runs 14 residues. Between the trimmed V and J ends, which lost 3 bases and 10 bases, there was a span of 16 bases. Germline lookup yields CDR1 SGHTA and CDR2 FQGTGA. The CDR3 nucleotides read TGTGCCAGCAGCTTCGAGGGCGGTTACGGAGAGCAGTTCTTC. It is translated as CASSFEGGYGEQFF.

This clonotype was seen repeatedly, ten times or more. The chain recombines TRBV27 with TRBJ2-1; TRBD2 aligns across 10 bases. This CDR3 region has 16 residues. J was trimmed by 5 bases and V by 5 bases; bases with no gene match: 9. CDR1 MNHEY and CDR2 SMNVEV come from the germline V gene (reference sequence). CDR3 sequence: CASSAMTSGRNNEQFF. The CDR3 nucleotides are TGTGCCAGCAGTGCTATGACTAGCGGGCGGAACAATGAGCAGTTCTTC.

Comment on this clonotype: A read error is possible here, since a much larger clone lies one base away. The V call is TRBV2, the J call TRBJ2-3, with 9 positions matching TRBD2. This CDR3 has 20 residues. CDR1 is SNHLY and CDR2 is FYNNEI in the germline V gene. Here the CDR3 DNA reads TGTGCCGGCAGTGTCGAAGAGGAGAGCGGGGGGCCCACATCCTTAGATACGCAGTATTTT. Translated, it gives CAGSVEEESGGPTSLDTQYF.

There are many counts of this clonotype. The chain uses TRBV6-1 and TRBJ2-7; no clear D gene. This CDR3 is built from 13 residues. Germline V gene data show CDR1 as MNHNS and CDR2 as SASEGT. Deletions cut 2 bases from V and 1 base from J, with 6 bases between. Here the CDR3 DNA reads TGTGCCAGCAGTGAACAGGCATCCTACGAGCAGTACTTC. Translating gives CASSEQASYEQYF.